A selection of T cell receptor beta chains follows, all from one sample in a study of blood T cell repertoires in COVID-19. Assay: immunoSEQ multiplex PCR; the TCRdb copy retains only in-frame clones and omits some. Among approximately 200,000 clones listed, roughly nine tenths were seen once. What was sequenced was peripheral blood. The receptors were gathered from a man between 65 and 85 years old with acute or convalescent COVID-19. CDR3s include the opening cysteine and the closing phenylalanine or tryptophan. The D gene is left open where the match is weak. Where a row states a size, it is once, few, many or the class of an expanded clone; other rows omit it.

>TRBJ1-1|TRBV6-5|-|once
CASSYSQLNTEAFF
TGTGCCAGCAGTTACTCACAGCTGAACACTGAAGCTTTCTTT
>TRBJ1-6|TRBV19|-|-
CASSTQGRLGNSPLHF
TGTGCCAGTAGTACCCAGGGGCGGCTTGGAAATTCACCCCTCCACTTT
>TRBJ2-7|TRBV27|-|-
CASSRTGKPYEQYF
TGTGCCAGCAGCCGTACAGGGAAACCCTACGAGCAGTACTTC
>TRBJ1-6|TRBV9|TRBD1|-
CASSRTPTGDSPLHF
TGTGCCAGCAGCCGGACACCGACAGGGGATTCACCCCTCCACTTT
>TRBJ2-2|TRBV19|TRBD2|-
CASSKDALGGRVNGELFF
TGTGCCAGTAGTAAAGACGCGTTGGGCGGGAGGGTAAACGGGGAGCTGTTTTTT
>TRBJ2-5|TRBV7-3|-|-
CASSLTTEKTQYF
TGTGCCAGCAGCTTAACGACTGAGAAGACCCAGTACTTC
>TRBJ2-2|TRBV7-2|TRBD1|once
CASSSGQGRAGELFF
TGTGCCAGCAGCTCAGGACAGGGGAGGGCCGGGGAGCTGTTTTTT
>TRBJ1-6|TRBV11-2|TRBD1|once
CASSLDVRQGRNSPLHF
TGTGCCAGCAGCTTAGATGTAAGACAGGGTAGGAATTCACCCCTCCACTTT
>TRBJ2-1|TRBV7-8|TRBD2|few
CASSLGRLAVYNEQFF
TGTGCCAGCAGCTTAGGGCGGCTAGCGGTCTACAATGAGCAGTTCTTC
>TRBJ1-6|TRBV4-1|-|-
CASSQSHTVNSPLHF
TGCGCCAGCAGCCAATCCCACACCGTCAATTCACCCCTCCACTTT
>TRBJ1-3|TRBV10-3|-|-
CAAVSSGNTIYF
TGTGCCGCGGTGAGCTCTGGAAACACCATATATTTT
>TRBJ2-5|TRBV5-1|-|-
CASSLADKYQETQYF
TGCGCCAGCAGCTTGGCCGACAAGTACCAAGAGACCCAGTACTTC
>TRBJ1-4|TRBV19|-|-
CASSMFLTTNEKLFF
TGTGCCAGTAGTATGTTCCTTACAACTAATGAAAAACTGTTTTTT
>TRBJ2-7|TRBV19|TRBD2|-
CASSIVLTGTSGTHPYEQYF
TGTGCCAGTAGTATCGTTTTGACCGGGACTAGCGGGACCCACCCTTACGAGCAGTACTTC
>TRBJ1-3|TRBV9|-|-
CASSETLALSGNTIYF
TGTGCCAGCAGCGAGACTCTTGCACTTTCTGGAAACACCATATATTTT
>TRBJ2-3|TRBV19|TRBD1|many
CASSEDRVVDTQYF
TGTGCCAGTAGCGAGGACAGGGTCGTAGATACGCAGTATTTT
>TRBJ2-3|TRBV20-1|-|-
CSASRSDTQYF
TGCAGTGCTAGTCGTTCTGATACGCAGTATTTT
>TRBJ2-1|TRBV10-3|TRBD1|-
CATSGTALYNEQFF
TGTGCCACCTCCGGGACAGCGCTTTACAATGAGCAGTTCTTC
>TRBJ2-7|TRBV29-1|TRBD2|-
CSVELAGVIYEQYF
TGCAGCGTTGAACTAGCGGGAGTAATCTACGAGCAGTACTTC
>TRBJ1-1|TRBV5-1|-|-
CASSLGSGMNTEAFF
TGCGCCAGCAGCTTGGGTTCAGGGATGAACACTGAAGCTTTCTTT
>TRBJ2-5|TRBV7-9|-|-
CASSPKETQYF
TGTGCCAGCAGCCCTAAGGAGACCCAGTACTTC
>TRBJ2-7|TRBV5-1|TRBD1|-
CASSPLDRGEYEQYF
TGCGCCAGCAGCCCCCTGGACAGGGGCGAGTACGAGCAGTACTTC
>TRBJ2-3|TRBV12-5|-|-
CASGPSGSTDTQYF
TGTGCTAGTGGTCCCAGCGGGAGCACAGATACGCAGTATTTT
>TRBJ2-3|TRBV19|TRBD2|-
CASSIVASGADTQYF
TGTGCCAGTAGTATAGTGGCTAGCGGGGCAGATACGCAGTATTTT